The next 14 T cell receptor beta chains were all read from a single sample in a study of T cells in Graves' hyperthyroidism and ophthalmopathy. The TCR beta CDR3 regions underwent amplification using RNA transcripts as the source. During a first-round RT-PCR of the TCR CDR3, the HTBI primer set was used. A single record per CDR3 protein comes from TCRdb applying MiXCR to the multiplex PCR reads. The top ten hold about 8% of the sample, which has 500,000 to 750,000 distinct CDR3 sequences, around 45% seen once. Input material: peripheral blood or thyroid tissue (not recorded which). Source of these receptors: a woman under 30 with Graves' hyperthyroidism.

A word on this clonotype: This is likely a read error, given that the CDR3 carries no conserved phenylalanine or tryptophan at its end. The DNA is omitted, as the CDR3 cannot be located on it reliably, and the CDR3 follows TCRdb's listing. This chain connects TRBV7-7 to TRBJ1-3. Germline-derived CDR1 and CDR2 are SSHAT and FNYEAQ (reference sequence). Inclusive of both ends, the CDR3 amounts to 9 amino acids. The chain's CDR3 is CASSHFSGS.

On this clonotype itself: This clone may be a read error of a much larger clone one base away. The V gene is TRBV7-2, the J gene TRBJ2-7; D unclear. The V gene lost 2 bases and the J gene lost 5 bases, with 13 bases spanning the gap. Germline CDR1 reads SGHTA; CDR2 reads FQGNSA. This CDR3 is built from 14 residues. This CDR3 is CASSLTPPRDEQYF. The CDR3 coding sequence is TGTGCCAGCAGCTTAACCCCCCCTAGAGACGAGCAGTACTTC.

This chain joins TRBV13 and TRBJ1-3; D remains unclear. Germline V gene sequence: CDR1 PRHDT, CDR2 FYEKMQ (reference sequence). The V end was cut by 10 bases, the J end by 7 bases, with 17 bases between. CDR3 length equals 13 residues. The CDR3, as DNA: TGTGCCATCCCGGAATTAGCGGAGAACACCATATATTTT. This translates into CAIPELAENTIYF.

Concerning this clonotype: This sequence may be a read error, since a much larger clone differs from it by one base. The genes are TRBV6-5 and TRBJ2-5; D is perhaps TRBD1 (6 bases). The CDR3 runs 15 residues. Germline CDR1 and CDR2: MNHEY and SVGAGI. Here the CDR3 reads CASSYPAGDQGTQYF. The CDR3 coding sequence is TGTGCCAGCAGTTATCCCGCAGGGGACCAAGGGACCCAGTACTTC.

Ten or more counts support this clonotype. The chain carries TRBV30 and TRBJ1-1; tentatively, D is TRBD1 (5 bases). The CDR3 sequence is 11 residues long. CDR1 is GTSNPN, CDR2 SVGIG, per germline (reference sequence). Trimming removed 3 bases at V and 4 bases at J, with 6 bases between. CDR3 amino acids: CAWSRVTEAFF. CDR3 DNA sequence: TGTGCCTGGAGCAGGGTCACTGAAGCTTTCTTT. The complete variable domain, with remaining parts taken from reference TRBV30 and TRBJ1-1, reads SQTIHQWPATLVQPVGSPLSLECTVEGTSNPNLYWYRQAAGRGLQLLFYSVGIGQISSEVPQNLSASRPQDRQFILSSKKLLLSDSGFYLCAWSRVTEAFFGQGTRLTVV.

With respect to this clonotype: At one of its ends the junction is not consistent with the germline gene, which may arise from a read error. The chain joins TRBV27 to TRBJ1-2, with 7 bases fitting TRBD1. CDR3 length equals 14 residues. In germline, CDR1 is MNHEY, CDR2 SMNVEV (reference sequence). This chain's CDR3 is CASSDREFGYGYAF. Here the CDR3 DNA reads TGTGCCAGCAGTGACAGGGAGTTCGGCTATGGCTACGCCTTC.

This clonotype was seen many times. The chain employs TRBV19 and TRBJ1-5, with 10 bases lining up with TRBD1. The length of the CDR3 is 15 residues. The germline V gene encodes CDR1 LNHDA and CDR2 SQIVND (reference sequence). The V gene end was trimmed by 3 bases and the J gene end by 5 bases; junction bases not matched to a gene: 4. This CDR3 is CASSIGDRGYQPQHF. The DNA for the CDR3 is TGTGCCAGTAGTATCGGGGACAGGGGATATCAGCCCCAGCATTTT.

Note on this clonotype: A junction end diverges from the germline sequence, so it may reflect a read error. The V call is TRBV14, the J call TRBJ1-1; no clear D. Germline V gives CDR1 SGHDN, CDR2 FVKESK. The CDR3 covers 14 residues. For the CDR3, the DNA is TGTGCCAGCAGCCTGGACGGACGGAACACTGGAGCTTTCTTT. Translated, it gives CASSLDGRNTGAFF.

As regards this clonotype: A much more abundant neighbour one base away suggests this may be a read error. The chain combines TRBV2 with TRBJ2-7; possible D gene TRBD2, 5 bases. This CDR3 is built from 15 residues. Looked up from germline, CDR1 is SNHLY and CDR2 is FYNNEI. CDR3 residues: CASGEAAYHGYEQYF. In DNA, the CDR3 is TGTGCCAGCGGTGAAGCGGCTTATCACGGCTACGAGCAGTACTTC.

The chain uses TRBV29-1 and TRBJ2-5, with 9 bases identical to TRBD1. With 4 bases clipped from V and 9 bases from J, the junction kept 9 bases outside the gene matches. The CDR3 is 13 amino acids. Germline lookup yields CDR1 SQVTM and CDR2 ANQGSEA. The CDR3 spells CSVGDRVNQPQYF. CDR3 nucleotides: TGCAGCGTTGGGGACAGGGTCAATCAGCCCCAGTACTTC.

The CDR3 spells CASSLAAGAGKETQYF. For the CDR3, the DNA is TGTGCCAGCAGCTTAGCGGCGGGAGCGGGAAAAGAGACCCAGTACTTC. This chain joins TRBV7-2 and TRBJ2-5, with 7 nucleotides matching TRBD2. CDR3 length equals 16 residues. J gave up 3 bases and V 0 bases, and 7 bases lay outside the gene matches. The germline gives CDR1 SGHTA, CDR2 FQGNSA.

In this sample, this clonotype turned up many times. The J gene is TRBJ1-1, the V gene TRBV29-1, with no clear D. V was cut by 3 bases and J by 3 bases, with 5 bases left in between. The CDR3 has 11 amino acids. Per germline, CDR1 SQVTM and CDR2 ANQGSEA. The CDR3 coding sequence is TGCAGCGTTGATGGCGACACTGAAGCTTTCTTT. It yields the protein CSVDGDTEAFF.

This clonotype was counted at least ten times. The chain uses TRBV9 and TRBJ2-7; TRBD1 aligns across 7 bases. The CDR3 contains 13 residues. Germline assignment: CDR1 SGDLS and CDR2 YYNGEE. The ends lost 2 bases at V and 8 bases at J; junction bases unmatched: 7. CDR3 in DNA: TGTGCCAGCAGCGTTAACACAGGGGCGAAGCAGTACTTC. It is translated as CASSVNTGAKQYF.

This clonotype was seen many times. The rearrangement links TRBV6-5 to TRBJ2-5; the D gene is possibly TRBD1 (6 bases). The germline V gene has CDR1 MNHEY and CDR2 SVGAGI. The CDR3 has 14 amino acids. Trimming cost V 5 bases and J 1 base, with 11 bases left between them. As DNA, the CDR3 is TGTGCCAGCAGTGAATCGGACAGCCAAGAGACCCAGTACTTC. It specifies CASSESDSQETQYF.